The rows below give T cell receptor beta chains drawn from one sample of a study of shared clonotypes between healthy human individuals. Sequencing was performed with immunoSEQ multiplex PCR; in TCRdb, only in-frame clones are kept and a portion is missing. The sample lists about 1.1 million clones, 77% seen once, with roughly 0.9% in the top ten. Sequenced: memory CD4+ T cells from PBMCs. These receptors originate from a man aged 18 to 35 in good health. Some clones in this sample may be carry-over from other donors' samples. Both conserved end residues are part of each CDR3. D genes are given only for firm matches. Where a row states a size, it is once, few, many or the class of an expanded clone; other rows omit it.

v_gene	j_gene	abundance	d_gene	CDR3aa	CDR3nt
TRBV10-3	TRBJ2-1	.	TRBD2	CAINERGGTEQFF	TGTGCCATCAATGAGCGGGGGGGGACTGAGCAGTTCTTC
TRBV27	TRBJ2-1	once	.	CASSLPGALF	TGTGCCAGCAGTTTACCGGGGGCCCTCTTC
TRBV18	TRBJ1-4	.	.	CASSRGWGGNEKLFF	TGTGCCAGCTCACGGGGCTGGGGAGGTAATGAAAAACTGTTTTTT
TRBV7-8	TRBJ1-3	.	.	CASSFSGNTIYF	TGTGCCAGCAGCTTTTCGGGAAACACCATATATTTT
TRBV30	TRBJ1-5	few	.	CAWSVRPDQPQHF	TGTGCCTGGAGTGTACGGCCAGATCAGCCCCAGCATTTT
TRBV10-3	TRBJ1-2	.	.	CAISERPGGGYGYTF	TGTGCCATCAGTGAAAGACCCGGAGGGGGCTATGGCTACACCTTC
TRBV19	TRBJ1-5	.	.	CASSYRVGSNQPQHF	TGTGCCAGTAGCTACAGGGTTGGGAGCAATCAGCCCCAGCATTTT
TRBV5-1	TRBJ2-7	.	TRBD1	CASSTGQVYEQYF	TGCGCCAGCAGCACTGGACAGGTCTACGAGCAGTACTTC
TRBV18	TRBJ1-3	.	.	CASSPLTGIFSGNTIYF	TGTGCCAGCTCACCCTTAACAGGGATCTTCTCTGGAAACACCATATATTTT
TRBV5-1	TRBJ1-2	many	.	CASRGDAGNYGYTF	TGCGCCAGCAGAGGGGACGCTGGGAACTATGGCTACACCTTC
TRBV6-6	TRBJ2-5	few	.	CASRDSKGETQYF	TGTGCCAGCCGGGACTCCAAAGGGGAGACCCAGTACTTC
TRBV7-3	TRBJ2-1	.	TRBD1	CASSLTTGGHNEQFF	TGTGCCAGCAGCTTAACTACAGGGGGCCACAATGAGCAGTTCTTC
TRBV7-2	TRBJ2-3	.	TRBD2	CASSLRSGKQDTQYF	TGTGCCAGCAGCTTAAGGAGCGGGAAACAAGATACGCAGTATTTT
TRBV28	TRBJ1-1	.	.	CATRGRGISEAFF	TGTGCCACCAGGGGCCGGGGAATTTCTGAAGCTTTCTTT
TRBV5-6	TRBJ2-7	once	.	CSSSFGAYEQYF	TGTTCCAGCAGCTTCGGAGCCTACGAGCAGTACTTC
TRBV11-2	TRBJ1-3	.	.	CASSSILGRSSGNTIYF	TGTGCCAGCAGCTCGATTCTGGGCAGAAGCTCTGGAAACACCATATATTTT
TRBV7-2	TRBJ2-7	.	TRBD1	CASSPGQVHRGQYF	TGTGCCAGCAGCCCGGGACAGGTTCACAGGGGGCAGTACTTC
TRBV5-1	TRBJ2-1	.	.	CASSLEEVPYNEQFF	TGCGCCAGCAGCTTGGAGGAGGTTCCTTACAATGAGCAGTTCTTC
TRBV6-5	TRBJ2-1	.	TRBD2	CASAISGRRGNEQFF	TGTGCCAGCGCTATAAGCGGGAGGCGGGGCAATGAGCAGTTCTTC
TRBV30	TRBJ2-5	.	TRBD2	CAWSTWGGKKTQYF	TGTGCCTGGAGTACCTGGGGAGGGAAAAAGACCCAGTACTTC
TRBV27	TRBJ2-5	.	.	CASRDAGEKTQYF	TGTGCCAGCAGAGACGCGGGCGAGAAGACCCAGTACTTC
TRBV28	TRBJ1-2	once	.	CASSLSYGYTF	TGTGCCAGCAGTTTATCCTATGGCTACACCTTC
TRBV10-2	TRBJ2-2	.	.	CASSAGGGRRTGELFF	TGCGCCAGCAGTGCCGGGGGCGGGAGAAGAACCGGGGAGCTGTTTTTT
TRBV5-4	TRBJ2-3	.	.	CASSGGRADSFRYTQYF	TGTGCCAGCAGCGGGGGGAGAGCGGACTCCTTTCGTTATACGCAGTATTTT
TRBV5-4	TRBJ2-1	.	.	CASSLPPLGGFHEQFF	TGTGCCAGCAGCTTGCCCCCACTCGGAGGTTTCCATGAGCAGTTCTTC
TRBV5-5	TRBJ2-1	.	TRBD2	CASSPGTSGKRAPVF	TGTGCCAGCAGCCCAGGGACTAGCGGGAAGAGGGCCCCGGTCTTC
TRBV27	TRBJ2-1	.	TRBD2	CASSLLSGRSNEQFF	TGTGCCAGCAGTTTATTAAGCGGGAGGTCCAATGAGCAGTTCTTC
TRBV10-1	TRBJ2-7	.	TRBD2	CASSPSTSGISYEQYF	TGCGCCAGCAGTCCTTCTACTAGCGGGATCTCCTACGAGCAGTACTTC
TRBV11-3	TRBJ1-1	.	.	CASSLDSRQNTEAFF	TGTGCCAGCAGCTTAGATAGTCGGCAGAACACTGAAGCTTTCTTT
TRBV7-3	TRBJ2-3	.	.	CASSRRGREYADTQYF	TGTGCCAGCAGCCGAAGGGGGCGGGAGTACGCAGATACGCAGTATTTT
TRBV2	TRBJ2-7	.	.	CASSVGTVQYF	TGTGCCAGCAGTGTTGGGACCGTGCAGTACTTC
TRBV5-6	TRBJ2-2	.	.	CASSGSGYTGELFF	TGTGCCAGCAGCGGTTCGGGGTACACCGGGGAGCTGTTTTTT
TRBV7-3	TRBJ1-1	.	.	CASSEGMRTEAFF	TGTGCCAGCAGCGAGGGTATGAGAACTGAAGCTTTCTTT
TRBV27	TRBJ2-3	.	.	CASSWDLSATDTQYF	TGTGCCAGCAGTTGGGACTTAAGTGCGACAGATACGCAGTATTTT
TRBV7-9	TRBJ1-1	.	.	CASSLVREMNTEAFF	TGTGCCAGCAGCTTAGTCCGAGAGATGAACACTGAAGCTTTCTTT
TRBV18	TRBJ1-1	few	.	CASSTGRWNTEAFF	TGTGCCAGCTCAACCGGGCGGTGGAACACTGAAGCTTTCTTT
TRBV7-9	TRBJ2-5	once	TRBD1	CASSYSPDRDPPETQYF	TGTGCCAGCAGCTACTCACCCGACAGGGACCCTCCAGAGACCCAGTACTTC
TRBV2	TRBJ2-7	.	.	CASSERTALQYF	TGTGCCAGCAGTGAACGAACAGCTTTGCAGTACTTC
TRBV12-5	TRBJ2-5	.	.	CASGLGVPETQYF	TGTGCTAGTGGTTTGGGCGTACCAGAGACCCAGTACTTC
TRBV18	TRBJ2-7	.	.	CASSPGISGSVPEQYF	TGTGCCAGCTCACCCGGCATTAGCGGCTCGGTCCCCGAGCAGTACTTC
TRBV6-9	TRBJ2-1	once	TRBD1	CASSTTGQGGNEQFF	TGTGCCAGCAGTACCACGGGACAGGGAGGCAATGAGCAGTTCTTC
TRBV28	TRBJ1-4	.	TRBD1	CASSPPGQGGEKLFF	TGTGCCAGCAGCCCCCCGGGACAGGGAGGCGAAAAACTGTTTTTT
TRBV7-8	TRBJ2-2	.	.	CASSLRDIQNTGELFF	TGTGCCAGCAGCTTACGAGACATCCAGAACACCGGGGAGCTGTTTTTT